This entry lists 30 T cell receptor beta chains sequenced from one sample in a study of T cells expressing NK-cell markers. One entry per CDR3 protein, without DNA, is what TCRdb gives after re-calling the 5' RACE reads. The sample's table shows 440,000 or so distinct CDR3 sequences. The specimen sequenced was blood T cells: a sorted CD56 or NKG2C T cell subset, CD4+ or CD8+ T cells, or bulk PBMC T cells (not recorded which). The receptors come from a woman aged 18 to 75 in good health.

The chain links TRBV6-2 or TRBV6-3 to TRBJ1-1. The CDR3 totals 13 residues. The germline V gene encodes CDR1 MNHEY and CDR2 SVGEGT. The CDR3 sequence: CASSYSDVTEAFF.

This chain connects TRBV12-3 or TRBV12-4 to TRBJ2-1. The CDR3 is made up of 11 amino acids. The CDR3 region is CASKFGNEQFF.

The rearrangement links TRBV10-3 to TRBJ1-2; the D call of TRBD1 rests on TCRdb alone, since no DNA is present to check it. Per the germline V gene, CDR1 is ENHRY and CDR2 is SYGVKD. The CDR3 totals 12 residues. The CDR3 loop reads CAISGDRGGYTF.

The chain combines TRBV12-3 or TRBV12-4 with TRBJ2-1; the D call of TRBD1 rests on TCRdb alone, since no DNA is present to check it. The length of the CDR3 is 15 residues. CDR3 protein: CASSPGTGNFNEQFF.

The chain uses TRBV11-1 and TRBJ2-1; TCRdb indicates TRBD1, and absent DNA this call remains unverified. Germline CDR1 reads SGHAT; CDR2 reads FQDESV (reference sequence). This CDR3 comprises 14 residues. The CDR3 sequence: CASTYGRDHNEQFF.

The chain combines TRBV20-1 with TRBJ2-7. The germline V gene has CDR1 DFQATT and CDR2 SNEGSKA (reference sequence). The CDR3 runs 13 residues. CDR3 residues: CSARDTGFSEQYF.

CDR3 protein: CASTLLGPRYEQYF. The chain combines TRBV6-2 or TRBV6-3 with TRBJ2-7. CDR3 length: 14 amino acids. Germline V CDR1 and CDR2: MNHEY, SVGEGT.

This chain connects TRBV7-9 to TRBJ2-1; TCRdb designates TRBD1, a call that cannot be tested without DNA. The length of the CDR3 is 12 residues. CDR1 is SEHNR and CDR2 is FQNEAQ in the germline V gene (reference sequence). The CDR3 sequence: CAGRQGPDEQFF.

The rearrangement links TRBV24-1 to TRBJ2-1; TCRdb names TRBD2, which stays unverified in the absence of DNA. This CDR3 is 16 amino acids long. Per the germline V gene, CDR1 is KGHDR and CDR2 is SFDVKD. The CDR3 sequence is CATSAPGPSSYNEQFF.

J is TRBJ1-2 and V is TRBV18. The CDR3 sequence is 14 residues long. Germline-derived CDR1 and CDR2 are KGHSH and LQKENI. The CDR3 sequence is CASSPARNVYGYTF.

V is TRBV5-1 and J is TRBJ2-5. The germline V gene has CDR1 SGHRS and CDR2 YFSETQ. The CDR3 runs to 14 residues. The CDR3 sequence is CASSLAGFQETQYF.

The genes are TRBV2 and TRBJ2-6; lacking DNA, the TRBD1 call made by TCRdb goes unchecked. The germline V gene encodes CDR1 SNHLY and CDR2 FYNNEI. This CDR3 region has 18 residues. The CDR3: CASNLVGRTYSGANVLTF.

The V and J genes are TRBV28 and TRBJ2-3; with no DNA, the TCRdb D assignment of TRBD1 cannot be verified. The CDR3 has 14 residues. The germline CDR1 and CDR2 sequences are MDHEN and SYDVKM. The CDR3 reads CASSLRVGGAPQYF.

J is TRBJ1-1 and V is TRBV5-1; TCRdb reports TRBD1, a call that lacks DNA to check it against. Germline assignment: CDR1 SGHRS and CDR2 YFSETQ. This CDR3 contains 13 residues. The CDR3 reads CASSLTGPTEAFF.

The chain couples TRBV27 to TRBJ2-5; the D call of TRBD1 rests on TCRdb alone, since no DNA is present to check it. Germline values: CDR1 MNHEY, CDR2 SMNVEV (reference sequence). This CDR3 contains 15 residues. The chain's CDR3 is CASSVGPGWDETQYF.

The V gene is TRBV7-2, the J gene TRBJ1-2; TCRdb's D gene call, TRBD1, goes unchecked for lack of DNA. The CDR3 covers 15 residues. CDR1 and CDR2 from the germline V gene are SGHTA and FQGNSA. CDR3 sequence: CASSSSGPSNYGYTF.

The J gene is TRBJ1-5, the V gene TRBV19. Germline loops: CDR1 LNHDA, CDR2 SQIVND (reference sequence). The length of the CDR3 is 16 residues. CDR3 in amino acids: CASSIDFGFGNQPQHF. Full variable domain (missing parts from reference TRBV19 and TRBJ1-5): DGGITQSPKYLFRKEGQNVTLSCEQNLNHDAMYWYRQDPGQGLRLIYYSQIVNDFQKGDIAEGYSVSREKKESFPLTVTSAQKNPTAFYLCASSIDFGFGNQPQHFGDGTRLSIL.

CDR3 protein: CASSFGRAGGGNIQYF. The chain uses TRBV12-3 or TRBV12-4 and TRBJ2-4; TCRdb reports TRBD2, a call that lacks DNA to check it against. This CDR3 is 16 amino acids long.

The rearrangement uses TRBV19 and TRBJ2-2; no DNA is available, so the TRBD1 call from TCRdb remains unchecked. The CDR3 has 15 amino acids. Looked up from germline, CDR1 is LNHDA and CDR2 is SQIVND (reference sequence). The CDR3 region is CASSMGQKGTGELFF.

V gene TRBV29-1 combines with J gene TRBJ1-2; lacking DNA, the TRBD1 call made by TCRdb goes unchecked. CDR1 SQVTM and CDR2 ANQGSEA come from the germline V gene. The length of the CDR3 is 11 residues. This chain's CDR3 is CSVAQGVGYTF.

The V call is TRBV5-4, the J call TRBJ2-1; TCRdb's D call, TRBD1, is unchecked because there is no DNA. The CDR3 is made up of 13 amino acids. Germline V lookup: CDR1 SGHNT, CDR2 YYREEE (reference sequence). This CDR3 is CASSQFAGDEQFF.

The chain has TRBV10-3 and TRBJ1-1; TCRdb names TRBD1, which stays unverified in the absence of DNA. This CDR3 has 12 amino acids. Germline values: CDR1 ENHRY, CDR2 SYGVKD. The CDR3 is CAIRTGDGEAFF.

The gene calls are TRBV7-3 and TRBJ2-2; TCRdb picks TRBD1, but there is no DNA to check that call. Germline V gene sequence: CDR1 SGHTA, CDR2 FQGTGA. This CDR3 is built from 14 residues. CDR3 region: CASSFSTVAGELFF.

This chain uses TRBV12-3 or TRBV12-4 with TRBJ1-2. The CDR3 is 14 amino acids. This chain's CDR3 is CASSLVLGMVGYTF.

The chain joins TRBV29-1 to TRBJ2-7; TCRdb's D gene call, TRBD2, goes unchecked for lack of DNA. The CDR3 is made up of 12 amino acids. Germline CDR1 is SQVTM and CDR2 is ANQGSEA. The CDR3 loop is CSVDMGGSEQYF.

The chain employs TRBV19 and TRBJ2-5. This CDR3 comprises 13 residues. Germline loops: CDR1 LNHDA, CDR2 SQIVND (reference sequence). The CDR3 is CASRQGSQETQYF. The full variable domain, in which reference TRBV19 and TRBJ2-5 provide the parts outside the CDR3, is DGGITQSPKYLFRKEGQNVTLSCEQNLNHDAMYWYRQDPGQGLRLIYYSQIVNDFQKGDIAEGYSVSREKKESFPLTVTSAQKNPTAFYLCASRQGSQETQYFGPGTRLLVL.

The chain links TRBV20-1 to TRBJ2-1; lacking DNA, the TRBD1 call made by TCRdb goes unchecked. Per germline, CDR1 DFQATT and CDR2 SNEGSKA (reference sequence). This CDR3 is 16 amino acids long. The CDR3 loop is CSARDRAGAAGNEQFF.

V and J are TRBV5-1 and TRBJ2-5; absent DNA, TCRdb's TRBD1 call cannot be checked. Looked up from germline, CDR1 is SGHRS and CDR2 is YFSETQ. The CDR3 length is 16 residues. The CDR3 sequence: CASSSGQGNIQETQYF.

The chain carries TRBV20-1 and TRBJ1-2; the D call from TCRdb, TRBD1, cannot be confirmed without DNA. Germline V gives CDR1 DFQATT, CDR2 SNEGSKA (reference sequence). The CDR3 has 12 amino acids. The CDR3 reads CSATRTGNGYTF.

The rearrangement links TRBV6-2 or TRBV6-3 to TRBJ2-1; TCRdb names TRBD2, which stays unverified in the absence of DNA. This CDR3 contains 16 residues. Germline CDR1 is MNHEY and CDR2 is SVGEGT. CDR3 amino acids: CASRPGVAGVYNEQFF.